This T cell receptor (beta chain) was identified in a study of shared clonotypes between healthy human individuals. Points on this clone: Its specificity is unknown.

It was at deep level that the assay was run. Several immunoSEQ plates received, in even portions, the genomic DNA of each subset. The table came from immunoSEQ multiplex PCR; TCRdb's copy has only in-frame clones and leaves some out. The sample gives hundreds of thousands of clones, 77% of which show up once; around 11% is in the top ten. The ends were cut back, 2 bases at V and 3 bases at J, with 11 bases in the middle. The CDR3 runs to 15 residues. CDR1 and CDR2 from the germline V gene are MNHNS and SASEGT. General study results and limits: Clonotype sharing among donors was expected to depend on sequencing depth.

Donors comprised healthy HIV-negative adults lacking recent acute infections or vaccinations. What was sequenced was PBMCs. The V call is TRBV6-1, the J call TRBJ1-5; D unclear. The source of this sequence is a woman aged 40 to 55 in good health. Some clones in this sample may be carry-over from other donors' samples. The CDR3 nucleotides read TGTGCCAGCAGTGAATCACGGGTCCCCAATCAGCCCCAGCATTTT. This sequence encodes CASSESRVPNQPQHF.